This T cell receptor beta chain was documented in a study of cytomegalovirus exposure and HLA in healthy donors. Findings and caveats of the study: Certain sequence variants were highly shared and formed a cluster, and this cluster was likely a sequencing artifact. The classifier was said to identify cytomegalovirus status with high specificity and sensitivity. When a later analysis was performed, an Asian-associated ancestry cluster reportedly had fewer N-insertions than the approximately 680-donor mean.

A word on this clone: No antigen is known for it.

The donors (healthy individuals) were bone marrow donors. Germline assignment: CDR1 MGHDK and CDR2 SYGVNS. The CDR3 length is 14 residues. V was clipped by 5 bases and J by 8 bases; unmatched bases: 5. Primers for the PCR totalled 60 Vbeta and 13 Jbeta. The protocol was immunoSEQ multiplex PCR, while the TCRdb copy is restricted to in-frame clones and leaves out a portion. This table has 100,000 to 150,000 clones, just under 80% appearing once. The chain recombines TRBV25-1 with TRBJ1-4, with 10 bases lining up with TRBD1. What was sequenced was PBMCs. The sequence was collected from a woman under 30 in good health and CMV-seronegative. CDR3 residues: CASSKRDRGEKLFF. In DNA, the CDR3 is TGTGCCAGCAGTAAACGGGACAGGGGCGAAAAACTGTTTTTT. Using reference TRBV25-1 and TRBJ1-4 for the parts outside the CDR3, the full variable domain is EADIYQTPRYLVIGTGKKITLECSQTMGHDKMYWYQQDPGMELHLIHYSYGVNSTEKGDLSSESTVSRIRTEHFPLTLESARPSHTSQYLCASSKRDRGEKLFFGSGTQLSVL.